This T cell receptor (beta chain) was sequenced for a study of T cell responses to AZD1222 COVID-19 vaccine. Study results and caveats: Unmutated variant regions are reportedly targeted by nearly half of spike-specific TCRs. The donor cohort was predominantly white British with a female majority, and clonal diversity may have been underestimated.

With respect to this clone: The antigen remains unidentified.

Sequencing was performed with immunoSEQ multiplex PCR; in TCRdb, only in-frame clones are kept and a portion is missing. Among roughly 97,000 clones listed, approximately 89% were seen once. V lost 5 bases and J lost 3, with 11 bases in between. Germline V gene lookup returns CDR1 PRHDT and CDR2 FYEKMQ (reference sequence). CDR3 length: 13 amino acids. This sequence was found in an adult in good health. The sample consisted of peripheral blood, taken on day 0 of AZD1222 vaccination. The chain employs TRBV13 and TRBJ2-7; D gene ambiguous. CDR3: CASSGDPNYEQYF. CDR3 DNA sequence: TGTGCCAGCAGCGGCGACCCTAACTACGAGCAGTACTTC.